The next 3 T cell receptor beta chains were all read from a single sample in a study of shared clonotypes between healthy human individuals. Naive CD8 isolation took CD45RO-negative cells positively selected for CCR7 and excluded terminally differentiated effector memory CD45RA+ cells. Sequencing was performed with immunoSEQ multiplex PCR; in TCRdb, only in-frame clones are kept and a portion is missing. The data show about 2.1 million clones, more than 85% seen once. Sample: naive CD8+ T cells from PBMCs. All receptors derive from a man aged 18 to 29 in good health. Some clones in this sample may be carry-over from other donors' samples.

This clone was counted a few times. The chain couples TRBV9 to TRBJ1-2; no reliable D call. V was clipped by 3 bases and J by 2 bases, with 11 bases between them. CDR1 is SGDLS and CDR2 is YYNGEE in the germline V gene. The CDR3 spans 14 residues. The CDR3 bases are TGTGCCAGCAGCGAGGGCAGCCCAAACTATGGCTACACCTTC. This codes for CASSEGSPNYGYTF.

The gene calls are TRBV4-1 and TRBJ1-5; unclear D gene. Trimming stripped 5 bases from V and 4 bases from J, with 9 bases between. The length of the CDR3 is 13 residues. Germline V gene lookup returns CDR1 MGHRA and CDR2 YSYEKL. CDR3 sequence: CASSGESNQPQHF. The CDR3 DNA sequence: TGCGCCAGCAGCGGGGAGTCTAATCAGCCCCAGCATTTT.

The chain recombines TRBV27 with TRBJ2-4; TRBD2 might be the D (6 bases). The CDR3 loop spans 16 amino acids. V lost 5 bases and J lost 8, with 22 bases in between. The germline gives CDR1 MNHEY, CDR2 SMNVEV (reference sequence). CDR3 bases: TGTGCCAGCAGTCCGACTGGGACTTACCCTACTCACATTCAGTACTTC. It translates to CASSPTGTYPTHIQYF.